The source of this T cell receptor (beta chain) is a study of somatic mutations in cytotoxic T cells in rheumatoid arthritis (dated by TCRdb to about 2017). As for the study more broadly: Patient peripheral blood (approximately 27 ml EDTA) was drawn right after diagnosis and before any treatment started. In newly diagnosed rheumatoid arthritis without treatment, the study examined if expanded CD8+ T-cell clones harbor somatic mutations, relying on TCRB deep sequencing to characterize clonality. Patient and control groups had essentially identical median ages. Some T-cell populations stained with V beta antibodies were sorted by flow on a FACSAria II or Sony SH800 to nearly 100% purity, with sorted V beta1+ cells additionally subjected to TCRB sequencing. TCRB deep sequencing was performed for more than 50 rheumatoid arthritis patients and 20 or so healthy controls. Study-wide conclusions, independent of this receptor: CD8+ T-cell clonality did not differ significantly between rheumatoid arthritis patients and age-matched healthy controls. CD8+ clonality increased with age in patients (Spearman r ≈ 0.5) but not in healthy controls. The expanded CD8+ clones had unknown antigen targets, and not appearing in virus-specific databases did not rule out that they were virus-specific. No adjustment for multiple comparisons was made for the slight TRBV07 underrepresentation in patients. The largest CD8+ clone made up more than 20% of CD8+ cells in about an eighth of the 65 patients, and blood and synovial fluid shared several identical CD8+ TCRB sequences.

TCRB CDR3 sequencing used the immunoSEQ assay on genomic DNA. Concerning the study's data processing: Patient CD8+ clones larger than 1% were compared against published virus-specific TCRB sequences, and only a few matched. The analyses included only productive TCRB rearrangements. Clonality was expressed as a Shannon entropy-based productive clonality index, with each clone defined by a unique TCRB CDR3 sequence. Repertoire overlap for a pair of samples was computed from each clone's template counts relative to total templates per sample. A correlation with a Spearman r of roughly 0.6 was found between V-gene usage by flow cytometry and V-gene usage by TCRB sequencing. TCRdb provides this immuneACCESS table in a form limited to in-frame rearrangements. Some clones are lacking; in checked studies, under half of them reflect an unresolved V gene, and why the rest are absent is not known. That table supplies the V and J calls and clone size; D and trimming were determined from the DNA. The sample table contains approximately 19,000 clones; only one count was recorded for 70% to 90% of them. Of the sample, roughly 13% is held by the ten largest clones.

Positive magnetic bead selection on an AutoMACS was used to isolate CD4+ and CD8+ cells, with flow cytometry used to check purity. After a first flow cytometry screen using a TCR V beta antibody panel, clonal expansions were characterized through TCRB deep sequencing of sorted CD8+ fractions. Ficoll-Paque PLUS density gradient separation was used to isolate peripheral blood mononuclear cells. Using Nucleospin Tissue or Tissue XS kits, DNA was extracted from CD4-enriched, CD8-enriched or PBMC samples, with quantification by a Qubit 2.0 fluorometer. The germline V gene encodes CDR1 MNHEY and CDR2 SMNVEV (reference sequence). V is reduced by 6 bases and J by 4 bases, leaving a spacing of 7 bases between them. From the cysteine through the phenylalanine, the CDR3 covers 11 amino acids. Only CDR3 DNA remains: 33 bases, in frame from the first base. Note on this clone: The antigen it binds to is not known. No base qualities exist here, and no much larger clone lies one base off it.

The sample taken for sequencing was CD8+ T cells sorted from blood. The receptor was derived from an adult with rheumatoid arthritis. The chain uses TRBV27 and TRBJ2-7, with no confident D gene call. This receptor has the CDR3 CASRGAYEQYF. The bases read TGTGCCAGCAGAGGCGCGTACGAGCAGTACTTC.